This record looks at one TCR beta chain sequence and its context. Its target is not known. This record comes from a study of T cell responses to AZD1222 COVID-19 vaccine. The germline CDR1 and CDR2 sequences are MNHEY and SMNVEV (reference sequence). Trimming took off 4 bases at V and 6 bases at J, with 15 bases between the two ends. This CDR3 is 14 amino acids long. Findings and caveats of the study: Nearly half of the spike-specific TCRs reportedly recognize variant regions that carry no mutations. Females made up more of the donors, who were largely white British, and clonal diversity may have come out too low. Two doses of AZD1222 preceded a rise in Spike-specific TCR breadth and depth.

The repertoire was sequenced with immunoSEQ multiplex PCR; TCRdb's copy has only in-frame clones and lacks some. The data hold 100,000 to 150,000 clones, with approximately 94% observed a single time. The sequenced sample was peripheral blood, obtained on day 0 of AZD1222 vaccination. The V and J genes are TRBV27 and TRBJ2-5; D unclear. The sequence came from an adult in good health. CDR3 loop: CASSYQGSGKTQYF. CDR3 bases: TGTGCCAGCAGTTATCAAGGGTCCGGTAAGACCCAGTACTTC.